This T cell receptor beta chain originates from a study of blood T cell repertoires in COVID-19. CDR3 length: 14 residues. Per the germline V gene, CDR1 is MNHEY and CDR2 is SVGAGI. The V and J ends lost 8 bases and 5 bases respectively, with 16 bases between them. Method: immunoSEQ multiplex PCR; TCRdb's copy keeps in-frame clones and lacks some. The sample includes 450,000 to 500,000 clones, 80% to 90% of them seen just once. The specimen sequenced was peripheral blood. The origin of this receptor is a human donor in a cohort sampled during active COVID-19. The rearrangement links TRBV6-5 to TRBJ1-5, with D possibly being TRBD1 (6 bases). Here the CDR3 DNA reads TGTGCCAGCCAAATGGGGGCCGGGCATCAGCCCCAGCATTTT. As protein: CASQMGAGHQPQHF.